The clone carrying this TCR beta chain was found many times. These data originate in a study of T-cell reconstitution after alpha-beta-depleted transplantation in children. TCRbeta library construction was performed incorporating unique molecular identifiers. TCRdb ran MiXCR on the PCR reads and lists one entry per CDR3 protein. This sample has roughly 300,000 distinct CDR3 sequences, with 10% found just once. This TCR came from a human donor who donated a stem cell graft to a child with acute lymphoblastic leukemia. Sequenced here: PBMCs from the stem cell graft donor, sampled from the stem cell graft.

The DNA for the CDR3 is TGTGCCAGCAGTAAGACATTAGCGGGAGAGATAGCAGATACGCAGTATTTT. As protein: CASSKTLAGEIADTQYF. The gene calls are TRBV7-9 and TRBJ2-3; 9 bases match TRBD2. Germline V CDR1 and CDR2: SEHNR, FQNEAQ (reference sequence). The CDR3 spans 17 residues. Trimming cost V 6 bases and J 4 bases; bases outside gene matches: 14. Looking up the rest from reference TRBV7-9 and TRBJ2-3 gives the full variable domain: DTGVSQNPRHKITKRGQNVTFRCDPISEHNRLYWYRQTLGQGPEFLTYFQNEAQLEKSRLLSDRFSAERPKGSFSTLEIQRTEQGDSAMYLCASSKTLAGEIADTQYFGPGTRLTVL.